Shown below are 23 T cell receptor beta chains from a single sample sequenced in a study of shared clonotypes between healthy human individuals. Here immunoSEQ multiplex PCR was the method, and the copy in TCRdb shows in-frame clones only, minus some. In the table there are around 980,000 clones, 78% of which are singletons. Sequenced sample: memory CD4+ T cells from PBMCs. Specified subset: CD45RA-negative fraction. These TCRs come from a man between 18 and 29 years old in good health. Some clones in this sample may be carry-over from other donors' samples.

This clone came up once. A read error is possible here, since a much larger clone lies one base away. The chain links TRBV25-1 to TRBJ2-1; D ambiguous. Germline V gene data show CDR1 as MGHDK and CDR2 as SYGVNS. CDR3 size: 17 residues. CDR3 sequence: CASSEPQTPSSYSEQFF. DNA for the CDR3: TGTGCCAGCAGTGAACCCCAGACTCCAAGCTCCTACAGTGAGCAGTTCTTC.

J is TRBJ1-5 and V is TRBV28, with D maybe TRBD1 (6 bases). The V gene's germline CDR1 is MDHEN and CDR2 SYDVKM. The CDR3 has 16 amino acids. V lost 3 bases, J lost 4 bases, and 16 bases lay in between. CDR3 amino acids: CASSFIRAQGNQPQHF. The CDR3 DNA is TGTGCCAGCAGTTTTATTCGGGCACAGGGTAATCAGCCCCAGCATTTT.

The rearrangement joins TRBV4-2 to TRBJ1-5; D call uncertain. CDR1 is LGHNA, CDR2 YNFKEQ, per germline. CDR3 length equals 15 residues. Deletions cut 1 base from V and 7 bases from J, with 14 bases between. CDR3 in amino acids: CASSQATSLEQPQHF. The CDR3 DNA reads as TGTGCCAGCAGCCAAGCGACGAGTCTGGAACAGCCCCAGCATTTT.

The chain uses TRBV7-6 and TRBJ1-3; no reliable D call. This CDR3 is 12 amino acids long. The germline V gene encodes CDR1 SGHVS and CDR2 FNYEAQ. Deletions cut 1 base from V and 4 bases from J, with 2 bases between. This CDR3 is CASSLGGNTIYF. In DNA form, the CDR3 reads TGTGCCAGCAGCTTAGGGGGAAACACCATATATTTT.

This chain joins TRBV5-1 and TRBJ2-7, with a weak D call TRBD1 (5 bases). Germline V CDR1 and CDR2: SGHRS, YFSETQ. Trimming took off 7 bases at V and 5 bases at J, with 16 bases between the two ends. The CDR3 runs to 13 residues. CDR3 in amino acids: CASGHRGRDEQYF. The CDR3 DNA reads as TGCGCCAGCGGACATAGGGGCAGGGACGAGCAGTACTTC.

The V call is TRBV5-1, the J call TRBJ2-7; 9 bases line up with TRBD2. CDR3 length: 15 amino acids. The germline V gene encodes CDR1 SGHRS and CDR2 YFSETQ. V dropped 4 bases and J dropped 6; count of bases not matched to a gene: 11. CDR3 in amino acids: CASSPLVAGGFEQYF. The DNA for the CDR3 is TGCGCCAGCAGCCCGCTCGTGGCGGGAGGGTTCGAGCAGTACTTC.

The rearrangement links TRBV9 to TRBJ1-4; D unclear. The V gene lost 0 bases and the J gene lost 8 bases, with 17 bases spanning the gap. CDR1 is SGDLS and CDR2 is YYNGEE in the germline V gene. This CDR3 contains 16 residues. For the CDR3, the DNA is TGTGCCAGCAGCGTAGATCGTGGAGGAATAGGCGAAAAACTGTTTTTT. This sequence encodes CASSVDRGGIGEKLFF.

This clone has a single count. The CDR3 DNA is TGTGCCAGCAGCTTAGGTCCCGGGCTAGGCCAAGAGACCCAGTACTTC. This encodes CASSLGPGLGQETQYF. The chain joins TRBV7-9 to TRBJ2-5; D remains ambiguous. The CDR3 runs 16 residues. The germline V gene encodes CDR1 SEHNR and CDR2 FQNEAQ (reference sequence). Trimming stripped 1 base from V and 1 base from J, with 13 bases between.

The chain employs TRBV11-2 and TRBJ2-7; 11 nucleotides agree with TRBD2. V was clipped by 1 base and J by 6 bases; unmatched bases: 8. There are 16 residues in the CDR3. From germline, CDR1 is SGHAT and CDR2 FQNNGV. The CDR3 is CASSLALAGGGGEQYF. CDR3 nucleotide sequence: TGTGCCAGCAGCTTAGCTCTAGCGGGAGGAGGGGGCGAGCAGTACTTC.

This clone was counted a single time. The chain employs TRBV19 and TRBJ2-7, with 8 bases lining up with TRBD2. With V trimmed by 9 bases and J by 2 bases, 9 bases remained unmatched. The CDR3 extends over 14 amino acids. In germline, CDR1 is LNHDA, CDR2 SQIVND (reference sequence). CDR3 sequence: CASRTSGVTYEQYF. CDR3 nucleotides: TGTGCCAGCCGTACTAGCGGAGTTACCTACGAGCAGTACTTC.

This clone came up a few times. The chain is built from TRBV29-1 and TRBJ1-1; D gene ambiguous. The V end was cut by 3 bases, the J end by 1 base, with 9 bases between. The V gene's germline CDR1 is SQVTM and CDR2 ANQGSEA. The length of the CDR3 is 13 residues. This chain's CDR3 is CSVDRLRNTEAFF. DNA for the CDR3: TGCAGCGTTGATAGGCTCAGGAACACTGAAGCTTTCTTT.

The chain carries TRBV4-2 and TRBJ2-5; D is possibly TRBD1 or TRBD2 (5 bases each). Trimming left V 0 bases short and J 5 bases short, with 13 bases between. CDR1 LGHNA and CDR2 YNFKEQ come from the germline V gene. The CDR3 is 15 amino acids. CDR3 DNA sequence: TGTGCCAGCAGCCAAGATTTAAGTGGGGGTGAGACCCAGTACTTC. This sequence encodes CASSQDLSGGETQYF.

This chain connects TRBV5-1 to TRBJ2-7; the match to TRBD1 covers 8 bases. CDR3 length: 14 amino acids. The V segment lost 1 base and the J segment 4 bases; nucleotides outside the gene matches: 4. Germline loops: CDR1 SGHRS, CDR2 YFSETQ. CDR3 nucleotide sequence: TGCGCCAGCAGCTTGCTACAGGGGGTATACGAGCAGTACTTC. It specifies CASSLLQGVYEQYF.

This clone was recorded a few times. The chain combines TRBV28 with TRBJ2-5; TRBD2 might be the D (6 bases). The CDR3 spans 18 residues. Germline CDR1 and CDR2: MDHEN and SYDVKM. V dropped 4 bases and J dropped 8 bases, with 29 bases sitting between them. CDR3 in amino acids: CASSSPTGTPVPEGTQYF. As DNA, the CDR3 is TGTGCCAGCAGTTCTCCGACCGGGACTCCCGTTCCCGAAGGTACCCAGTACTTC.

CDR3 region: CASSFLGGAFF. The CDR3 coding sequence is TGTGCCAGCAGCTTTCTCGGGGGCGCTTTCTTT. The V call is TRBV7-2, the J call TRBJ1-1; D perhaps matches TRBD1 (6 bases). Germline V CDR1 and CDR2: SGHTA, FQGNSA. Trimming removed 3 bases from V and 11 bases from J, with 10 bases in between. The CDR3 length is 11 residues.

The chain couples TRBV4-3 to TRBJ2-7, with 11 bases identical to TRBD1. Trimming cost V 0 bases and J 7 bases; bases outside gene matches: 8. The CDR3 covers 16 residues. CDR1 is LGHNA, CDR2 YSLEER, per germline. CDR3 region: CASSQDLGQGAREQYF. The DNA for the CDR3 is TGCGCCAGCAGCCAAGATCTCGGACAGGGGGCGCGAGAGCAGTACTTC.

This clone was picked up a small number of times. The chain has TRBV27 and TRBJ2-3; a possible D gene is TRBD2 (6 bases). This CDR3 is built from 16 residues. V was trimmed by 5 bases and J by 0 bases, leaving 15 bases between them. Germline CDR1 is MNHEY and CDR2 is SMNVEV (reference sequence). Written as DNA, the CDR3 is TGTGCCAGCAGTCGAATTCCGGGACTGAGCACAGATACGCAGTATTTT. This translates into CASSRIPGLSTDTQYF.

In its sample, this clone was seen a few times. The V call is TRBV7-6, the J call TRBJ2-5, with 7 bases matching TRBD1. In germline, CDR1 is SGHVS, CDR2 FNYEAQ. The CDR3 totals 16 residues. V lost 2 bases to trimming and J lost 2 bases; unmatched junction nucleotides: 8. CDR3 sequence reads: CASSLPVTGLQETQYF. The CDR3 nucleotides are TGTGCCAGCAGCTTACCCGTGACAGGGCTACAAGAGACCCAGTACTTC.

Only a few counts were recorded for this clone. The CDR3 loop is CASSVRQREGHYGELFF. For the CDR3, the DNA is TGTGCCAGCAGCGTCCGCCAGCGGGAGGGCCATTACGGGGAGCTGTTTTTT. This chain uses TRBV9 with TRBJ2-2, with TRBD2 matching over 10 bases. The germline CDR1 and CDR2 sequences are SGDLS and YYNGEE. This CDR3 region has 17 residues. Germline trimming cut 2 bases from V and 7 bases from J; bases unmatched to any gene: 11.

The genes are TRBV5-6 and TRBJ2-5; 9 bases line up with TRBD2. V shed 0 bases, J shed 5 bases, and the junction held 11 bases outside the gene matches. The CDR3 loop spans 17 amino acids. Germline V lookup: CDR1 SGHDT, CDR2 YYEEEE. This CDR3 reads CASSLVRGSSGTETQYF. The CDR3 region has the DNA TGTGCCAGCAGCTTGGTAAGGGGTTCTAGCGGGACGGAGACCCAGTACTTC.

Concerning this clone: The conserved final phenylalanine or tryptophan is absent from the CDR3, which likely points to a read error. The DNA is left out, because the CDR3 cannot be placed on it with certainty; the CDR3 is given as TCRdb lists it. The chain links TRBV14 to TRBJ1-2. Inclusive of both ends, the CDR3 amounts to 13 amino acids. CDR1 is SGHDN, CDR2 FVKESK, per germline. The chain's CDR3 is CASSPNSGLVKTL.

This clone showed up just a few times. In DNA form, the CDR3 reads TGTGCCAGCAGCTTGGGAGGAATCCTCTATGGCTACACCTTC. Its translation: CASSLGGILYGYTF. The rearrangement links TRBV5-4 to TRBJ1-2; D gene unclear. The germline V gene encodes CDR1 SGHNT and CDR2 YYREEE (reference sequence). The CDR3 extends over 14 amino acids. Trimming left V 0 bases short and J 4 bases short, with 10 bases between.

This chain joins TRBV4-3 and TRBJ1-2; D is ambiguous. Trimming took 1 base from V and 1 from J, leaving 10 bases between them. Germline V gene sequence: CDR1 LGHNA, CDR2 YSLEER. This CDR3 is built from 15 residues. The CDR3 nucleotides read TGCGCCAGCAGCCAAGTTACGGACCTTAACTATGGCTACACCTTC. This codes for CASSQVTDLNYGYTF.